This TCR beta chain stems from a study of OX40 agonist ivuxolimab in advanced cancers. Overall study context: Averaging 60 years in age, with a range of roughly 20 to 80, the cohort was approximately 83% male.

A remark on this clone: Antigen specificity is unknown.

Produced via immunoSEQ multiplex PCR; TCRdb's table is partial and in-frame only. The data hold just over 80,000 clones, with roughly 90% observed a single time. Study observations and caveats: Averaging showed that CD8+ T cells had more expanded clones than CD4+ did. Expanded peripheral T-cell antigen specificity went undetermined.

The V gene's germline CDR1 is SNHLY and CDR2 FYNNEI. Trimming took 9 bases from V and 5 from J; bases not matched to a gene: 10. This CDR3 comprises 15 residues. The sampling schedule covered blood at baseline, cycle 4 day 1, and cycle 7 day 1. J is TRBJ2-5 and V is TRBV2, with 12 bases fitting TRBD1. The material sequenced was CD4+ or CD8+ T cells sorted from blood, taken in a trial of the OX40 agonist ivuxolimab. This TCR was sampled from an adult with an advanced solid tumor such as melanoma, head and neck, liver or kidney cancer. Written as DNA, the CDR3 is TGTGCCAGTAAAGCGGGGACAGGGGGCTGGGAGACCCAGTACTTC. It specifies CASKAGTGGWETQYF.